These 24 T cell receptor beta chains were sequenced from one sample in a study of T cell repertoires in cytomegalovirus infection. TCRdb passed the reads through MiXCR, listing each CDR3 protein once. The data contain nearly 700,000 distinct CDR3 sequences, 33% of them singletons. These receptors' targets are unknown. Specimen: cultured PBMCs, collected from culture after CMV antigen stimulation. The receptors originated from a human donor in good health (CMV status not recorded). Some clones in this sample may be carry-over from other donors' samples.

The chain uses TRBV11-2 and TRBJ1-1, with D possibly TRBD1 on 5 matching bases. Germline loops: CDR1 SGHAT, CDR2 FQNNGV. The V gene lost 2 bases and the J gene lost 0 bases, with 10 bases spanning the gap. This CDR3 spans 15 amino acids. Here the CDR3 reads CASSLRGTMNTEAFF. The CDR3 DNA reads TGTGCCAGCAGCTTAAGAGGGACCATGAACACTGAAGCTTTCTTT.

In nucleotides, the CDR3 is TGTGCCAGCAGCCAGACTAGCGAGACCAACGAGCAGTACTTC. It specifies CASSQTSETNEQYF. This chain uses TRBV6-2 or TRBV6-3 with TRBJ2-7, with 8 bases matching TRBD2. This CDR3 has 14 amino acids. Germline V gene lookup returns CDR1 MNHEY and CDR2 SVGEGT. Losses at the gene ends were 6 bases for V and 5 bases for J; bases not matched to a gene: 9.

This clonotype was found once. The chain uses TRBV27 and TRBJ2-7, with D unresolved. Between the trimmed V and J ends, which lost 1 base and 7 bases, there was a span of 11 bases. This CDR3 is 13 amino acids long. Germline V gene sequence: CDR1 MNHEY, CDR2 SMNVEV (reference sequence). In DNA form, the CDR3 reads TGTGCCAGCAGTTTATATGGTCGTCGGGAGCAGTACTTC. Translation: CASSLYGRREQYF.

The V and J genes are TRBV4-1 and TRBJ2-1, with D perhaps TRBD2 (5 bases). Trimming took off 4 bases at V and 6 bases at J, with 19 bases between the two ends. Per the germline V gene, CDR1 is MGHRA and CDR2 is YSYEKL. The CDR3 loop spans 16 amino acids. The CDR3 nucleotides are TGCGCCAGCAGCCGACCCCGGGAACCCGGGATCAATGAGCAGTTCTTC. Its translation: CASSRPREPGINEQFF.

This clonotype appeared a few times. The chain combines TRBV20-1 with TRBJ1-3; D perhaps matches TRBD1 (5 bases). The length of the CDR3 is 14 residues. The ends were cut back, 1 base at V and 0 bases at J, with 7 bases in the middle. The germline gives CDR1 DFQATT, CDR2 SNEGSKA (reference sequence). In DNA form, the CDR3 reads TGCAGTGCTAGAGTTGGGGGCTCTGGAAACACCATATATTTT. Its translation: CSARVGGSGNTIYF.

The rearrangement joins TRBV6-1 to TRBJ2-7, with 7 bases fitting TRBD1. This CDR3 has 15 residues. The germline CDR1 and CDR2 sequences are MNHNS and SASEGT. The trim removed 4 bases at V and 0 bases at J, leaving 6 bases unmatched. DNA for the CDR3: TGTGCCAGCAGTGCGTTCCCAGGGGGCTCCTACGAGCAGTACTTC. Translation: CASSAFPGGSYEQYF.

This sequence joins TRBV19 and TRBJ1-5; TRBD1 is a possible D gene (6 bases). Per germline, CDR1 LNHDA and CDR2 SQIVND (reference sequence). This CDR3 spans 14 amino acids. Trimming pared 8 bases from V and 6 bases from J, leaving 17 bases between. The CDR3 here is CASWWGASGQPQHF. The CDR3 DNA sequence: TGTGCCAGTTGGTGGGGGGCCAGTGGTCAGCCCCAGCATTTT.

The genes are TRBV5-6 and TRBJ2-7; D ambiguous. The V end was cut by 5 bases, the J end by 2 bases, with 14 bases between. This CDR3 comprises 14 residues. Per germline, CDR1 SGHDT and CDR2 YYEEEE. The chain's CDR3 is CASRSGASTYEQYF. CDR3 sequence (DNA): TGTGCCAGCAGATCTGGAGCGTCGACCTACGAGCAGTACTTC.

CDR3 DNA: TGTGCCAGCAGTCGGGACAGGGGCCAGGGTGAAGCTTTCTTT. This encodes CASSRDRGQGEAFF. This chain connects TRBV12-3 or TRBV12-4 to TRBJ1-1; 10 nucleotides line up with TRBD1. This CDR3 has 14 residues. V shed 5 bases, J shed 7 bases, and the junction held 7 bases outside the gene matches.

The chain is built from TRBV20-1 and TRBJ2-1; D gene uncertain. This CDR3 region has 13 residues. Germline V lookup: CDR1 DFQATT, CDR2 SNEGSKA (reference sequence). The V end lost 3 bases, the J end lost 3 bases, and 9 bases lay between the germline ends. CDR3 loop: CSASFPIYNEQFF. In nucleotides, the CDR3 is TGCAGTGCTAGTTTCCCAATCTACAATGAGCAGTTCTTC.

The chain recombines TRBV7-6 with TRBJ2-3, with TRBD1 matching 7 bases. The CDR3 has 20 residues. The V segment lost 5 bases and the J segment 0 bases; nucleotides outside the gene matches: 20. CDR1 and CDR2 from the germline V gene are SGHVS and FNYEAQ. Here the CDR3 DNA reads TGTGCCAGCAGCCCAGGGACAGATGCTTTGCCTGACCCTAGCACAGATACGCAGTATTTT. It translates to CASSPGTDALPDPSTDTQYF.

The chain joins TRBV20-1 to TRBJ2-7, with 7 bases matching TRBD1. Looked up from germline, CDR1 is DFQATT and CDR2 is SNEGSKA (reference sequence). V shed 5 bases, J shed 3 bases, and the junction held 10 bases outside the gene matches. The length of the CDR3 is 14 residues. The CDR3 DNA is TGCAGTGCTGGGCTTCGACAGGGACACTACGAGCAGTACTTC. Protein product: CSAGLRQGHYEQYF.

The V call is TRBV10-3, the J call TRBJ2-7; D ambiguous. Trimming shortened V by 10 bases and J by 3 bases, and 13 bases separated the two germline ends. The germline V gene encodes CDR1 ENHRY and CDR2 SYGVKD. This CDR3 has 12 residues. CDR3 DNA: TGTGCCACCCCTGCGATTTACTACGAGCAGTACTTC. Encoded protein: CATPAIYYEQYF.

Ten or more counts support this clonotype. The V and J genes are TRBV7-2 and TRBJ2-5; D gene uncertain. Germline-derived CDR1 and CDR2 are SGHTA and FQGNSA. The CDR3 length is 12 residues. Trimming shortened V by 3 bases and J by 8 bases, and 10 bases separated the two germline ends. In DNA form, the CDR3 reads TGTGCCAGCAGCTTGACCCCTTTCACCCAGTACTTC. Translating gives CASSLTPFTQYF.

The rearrangement uses TRBV27 and TRBJ1-6; D is possibly TRBD1 (5 bases). Germline V lookup: CDR1 MNHEY, CDR2 SMNVEV (reference sequence). The CDR3 has 16 amino acids. Trimming removed 5 bases at V and 10 bases at J, with 21 bases between. The CDR3 DNA reads as TGTGCCAGCAGTGCCTACATCGGGACGGTAACCTCACCCCTCCACTTT. Translated: CASSAYIGTVTSPLHF.

This clonotype was seen a handful of times. This chain uses TRBV5-1 with TRBJ2-7; 9 bases match TRBD1. The germline gives CDR1 SGHRS, CDR2 YFSETQ. This CDR3 region has 13 residues. Trimming cost V 6 bases and J 6 bases; bases outside gene matches: 7. The CDR3 spells CASKGQGQGEQYF. CDR3 nucleotides: TGCGCCAGCAAGGGACAGGGACAGGGCGAGCAGTACTTC.

This chain links TRBV20-1 with TRBJ1-1, with D possibly matching TRBD1 (6 bases). V was clipped by 0 bases and J by 6 bases, with 17 bases between them. Per germline, CDR1 DFQATT and CDR2 SNEGSKA (reference sequence). The CDR3 is made up of 15 amino acids. Written as DNA, the CDR3 is TGCAGTGCTAGAGATGTGGGCCGGGGGGGCTCTGAAGCTTTCTTT. Its translation is CSARDVGRGGSEAFF.

The chain has TRBV7-9 and TRBJ2-5, with D possibly TRBD1 on 5 matching bases. Between the trimmed V and J ends, which lost 4 bases and 5 bases, there was a span of 11 bases. CDR1 and CDR2 (germline): SEHNR, FQNEAQ (reference sequence). The CDR3 is 13 residues long. The DNA for the CDR3 is TGTGCCAGCAGCTCGACAGTCCGGGAGACCCAGTACTTC. Its translation: CASSSTVRETQYF.

This clonotype was found once. The V call is TRBV7-4, the J call TRBJ2-3; tentatively, D is TRBD2 (6 bases). Trimming took 2 bases from V and 7 from J, leaving 13 bases between them. The germline gives CDR1 SGHVT, CDR2 SQSDAQ. The CDR3 has 14 residues. DNA for the CDR3: TGTGCCAGCAGCTTATCTATCGGGAGCCATACGCAGTATTTT. Translating gives CASSLSIGSHTQYF.

This sequence joins TRBV12-3 or TRBV12-4 and TRBJ1-1; no reliable D call. V was shortened by 6 bases and J by 5 bases, with 13 bases between the two germline ends. There are 13 residues in the CDR3. The CDR3 loop reads CASRSQLGTEAFF. CDR3 coding DNA: TGTGCCAGCAGGTCTCAGCTTGGGACTGAAGCTTTCTTT.

The table lists this clonotype with a few counts. The gene calls are TRBV12-3 or TRBV12-4 and TRBJ2-7; the D gene is possibly TRBD2 (5 bases). CDR3 length: 13 residues. The V gene lost 5 bases and the J gene lost 4 bases, with 12 bases spanning the gap. The CDR3 protein is CASSRTRGYEQYF. The CDR3, as DNA: TGTGCCAGCAGTCGGACCCGCGGGTACGAGCAGTACTTC.

This rearrangement joins TRBV7-2 to TRBJ2-7; TRBD1 agrees at 8 bases. Germline CDR1 SGHTA, CDR2 FQGNSA. Germline trimming cut 6 bases from V and 2 bases from J; bases unmatched to any gene: 6. CDR3 size: 14 residues. The CDR3 region is CASRFDRGPYEQYF. The CDR3 nucleotides read TGTGCCAGCAGGTTCGACAGGGGTCCCTACGAGCAGTACTTC.

This clonotype was observed a handful of times. J is TRBJ1-1 and V is TRBV7-9; D is unresolved. Trimming removed 1 base from V and 3 bases from J, with 9 bases in between. Germline CDR1 and CDR2: SEHNR and FQNEAQ (reference sequence). This CDR3 is 14 amino acids long. The CDR3 DNA reads as TGTGCCAGCAGCTTAGGGTTCGGGGACACTGAAGCTTTCTTT. This translates into CASSLGFGDTEAFF.

This chain connects TRBV7-9 to TRBJ1-1; D is ambiguous. The germline CDR1 and CDR2 sequences are SEHNR and FQNEAQ (reference sequence). This CDR3 is built from 13 residues. The V gene lost 4 bases and the J gene lost 10 bases, with 16 bases spanning the gap. The CDR3 DNA sequence: TGTGCCAGCAGCTCCCCCAGGCTTCTTGGAGCTTTCTTT. Residues: CASSSPRLLGAFF.